Listed below are T cell receptor beta chains from one sample, sequenced in a study of CD8 T cells in ankylosing spondylitis. MiXCR, applied by TCRdb to the 5' RACE reads, yields one record per CDR3 protein. The sample contains hundreds of thousands of distinct CDR3 sequences, under 35% of which appear only once. The sample consisted of blood, either unsorted or a sorted T cell fraction (not recorded which). The receptors come from a male donor with ankylosing spondylitis or in good health (not recorded which). CDR3s include the opening cysteine and the closing phenylalanine or tryptophan. The D gene is left open where the match is weak. Size tells how often a clone was seen (once, few, many) or the class of an expanded clone, and some rows leave it out.

j_call v_call d_call clone_size cdr3_nt cdr3_aa
TRBJ1-4 TRBV7-9 NA NA TGTGCCAGCAGCTTACCCGGCCGGGGGCATAGAGAAAAACTGTTTTTT CASSLPGRGHREKLFF
TRBJ1-5 TRBV7-8 NA NA TGTGCCAGCAGCCTCCACAGGGCCCGCAATCAGCCCCAGCATTTT CASSLHRARNQPQHF
TRBJ1-1 TRBV10-3 NA NA TGTGCCATCAGTGAGTCAAGGGAAGTAGACACTGAAGCTTTCTTT CAISESREVDTEAFF
TRBJ1-2 TRBV5-8 NA few TGTGCCAGCAGCCGGAGGAGGGAGTATGGCTACACCTTC CASSRRREYGYTF
TRBJ2-7 TRBV9 NA NA TGTGCCAGCAGCGTAGACCCAAGCGGATCCTACGAGCAGTACTTC CASSVDPSGSYEQYF
TRBJ2-1 TRBV14 NA NA TGTGCCAGCAGCCTGAGTGAGAATGAGCAGTTCTTC CASSLSENEQFF
TRBJ1-3 TRBV12-3/TRBV12-4 TRBD1 NA TGTGCCACTACAGGGGGCATCAGCTCTGGAAACACCATATATTTT CATTGGISSGNTIYF
TRBJ2-7 TRBV12-3/TRBV12-4 NA NA TGTGCCAGCCGTACAGGGCAGAGCTCCTACGAGCAGTACTTC CASRTGQSSYEQYF
TRBJ2-7 TRBV5-1 TRBD1 many TGCGCCAGCAGCCCCTCAGGGGGATCCTACGAGCAGTACTTC CASSPSGGSYEQYF
TRBJ2-7 TRBV5-6 TRBD2 NA TGTGCCAGCAGCGAGACCGGGACTAGTCACGAGCAGTACTTC CASSETGTSHEQYF
TRBJ2-7 TRBV28 NA NA TGTGCCAGCAGTTTAACCTTTTTGGGATACGAGCAGTACTTC CASSLTFLGYEQYF
TRBJ2-5 TRBV3-1 NA NA TGTGCCAGCAGCGGTACTGCGGGTATTGGCCAAGAGACCCAGTACTTC CASSGTAGIGQETQYF
TRBJ2-3 TRBV12-3/TRBV12-4 TRBD2 few TGTGCCAGCAGTTTAGCGGGGGGACTACCCACAGATACGCAGTATTTT CASSLAGGLPTDTQYF
TRBJ2-2 TRBV20-1 TRBD2 NA TGCAGTGCTAACTTACTAGCGGGGGGGACCGGGGAGCTGTTTTTT CSANLLAGGTGELFF